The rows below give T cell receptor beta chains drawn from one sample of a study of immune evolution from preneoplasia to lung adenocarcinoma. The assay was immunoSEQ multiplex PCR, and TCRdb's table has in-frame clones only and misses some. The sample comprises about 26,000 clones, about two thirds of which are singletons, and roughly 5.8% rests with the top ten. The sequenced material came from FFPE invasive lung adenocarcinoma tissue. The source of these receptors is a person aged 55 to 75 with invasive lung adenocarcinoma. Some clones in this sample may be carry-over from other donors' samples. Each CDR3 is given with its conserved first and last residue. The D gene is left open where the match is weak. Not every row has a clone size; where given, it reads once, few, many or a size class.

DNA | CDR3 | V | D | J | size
TGTGCCAGTAGTATGGGCCAGACCCAAGAGACCCAGTACTTC | CASSMGQTQETQYF | TRBV19 | NA | TRBJ2-5 | NA
TGTGCCAGCAGTTACTCTGATCAGGGCGAAAAACTGTTTTTT | CASSYSDQGEKLFF | TRBV6-5 | NA | TRBJ1-4 | NA
TGTGCCAGCAGTGAACTAGCGGGAGACTACAATGAGCAGTTCTTC | CASSELAGDYNEQFF | TRBV6-1 | TRBD2 | TRBJ2-1 | NA
TGTGCCACCGGGACTAGCGGGAGTGGAGAGCAGTACTTC | CATGTSGSGEQYF | TRBV27 | TRBD2 | TRBJ2-7 | NA
TGCGCCAGCAGCCCGGGGGGGGGCGGTGGCTACAATGAGCAGTTCTTC | CASSPGGGGGYNEQFF | TRBV5-1 | TRBD2 | TRBJ2-1 | NA
TGTGCCAGCAGTCCAGGGACATCCGGTGGGGTAAAAGCTTTCTTT | CASSPGTSGGVKAFF | TRBV28 | NA | TRBJ1-1 | NA
TGTGCGACTACCTTCAACACCGGGGAGCTGTTTTTT | CATTFNTGELFF | TRBV5-6 | NA | TRBJ2-2 | NA
TGTGCCAGCAGTTTATGGGGCAGATCCCTCGATGAAGCTTTCTTT | CASSLWGRSLDEAFF | TRBV27 | NA | TRBJ1-1 | NA
TGCGCCAGCAGCCCCACACGGACTAGCGGGAGGAATGAGCAGTTCTTC | CASSPTRTSGRNEQFF | TRBV4-1 | TRBD2 | TRBJ2-1 | NA
TGTGCCAGCAGTCCCAGACAGGGCTTAAGCAATCAGCCCCAGCATTTT | CASSPRQGLSNQPQHF | TRBV27 | TRBD1 | TRBJ1-5 | NA
TGTGCCTGGGGGCGGGAGTCCAGTAATGAGCAGTTCTTC | CAWGRESSNEQFF | TRBV30 | TRBD2 | TRBJ2-1 | NA
TGCGCCAGCAGCTTGGATGGTAGCGGGAGTTCCTCCGAGCAGTACTTC | CASSLDGSGSSSEQYF | TRBV5-1 | TRBD2 | TRBJ2-7 | NA
TGCAGCGTTGTTTTTTCCGGAGGTACTGAAGCTTTCTTT | CSVVFSGGTEAFF | TRBV29-1 | NA | TRBJ1-1 | NA
TGTGCCAGCAGCTTAGTGGGTCAGCCGTCAGATACGCAGTATTTT | CASSLVGQPSDTQYF | TRBV7-2 | NA | TRBJ2-3 | NA
TGCGCCAGCACCGGGGACCGTCGCACAGATACGCAGTATTTT | CASTGDRRTDTQYF | TRBV10-2 | NA | TRBJ2-3 | few
TGTGCCAGCAGCTCCTACACCCGCCCGGGCTACACCTTC | CASSSYTRPGYTF | TRBV7-2 | NA | TRBJ1-2 | NA
TGTGCCAGCTCACCCGACAGCCACTACGAGCAGTACTTC | CASSPDSHYEQYF | TRBV18 | NA | TRBJ2-7 | few
TGTGCCAGCTCACCCGAGCAATACGAGCAGTACTTC | CASSPEQYEQYF | TRBV18 | NA | TRBJ2-7 | NA
TGTGCCAGCAGGCCCGGGACAGACAATCAGCCCCAGCATTTT | CASRPGTDNQPQHF | TRBV6-5 | TRBD1 | TRBJ1-5 | NA
TGTGCCACTGGACAGGGATCGACGTCCAAAAACATTCAGTACTTC | CATGQGSTSKNIQYF | TRBV19 | TRBD1 | TRBJ2-4 | NA
TGTGCCAGCAGCCAAGACCTAGCGGGAGAGGATGAGCAGTTCTTC | CASSQDLAGEDEQFF | TRBV4-2 | TRBD2 | TRBJ2-1 | NA
TGTGCCAGTAGTACCATGCCCGGGACCCCACTTGCCGTGCAGTACTTC | CASSTMPGTPLAVQYF | TRBV19 | NA | TRBJ2-7 | NA
TGTGCCAGCAGGTTGGGACAGGGGACGTACGAGCAGTACTTC | CASRLGQGTYEQYF | TRBV6-6 | TRBD1 | TRBJ2-7 | NA
TGTGCCAGCAGCACCCGGACTAGCGGGAGATACGAGCAGTACTTC | CASSTRTSGRYEQYF | TRBV11-2 | TRBD2 | TRBJ2-7 | NA
TGTGCCAGCAGGGCTGGACACCCCGAACAGCCCCAGCATTTT | CASRAGHPEQPQHF | TRBV2 | NA | TRBJ1-5 | NA
TGCAGCGTTGGGAAGGGGGTAGCGGGAGGGGATACGCAGTATTTT | CSVGKGVAGGDTQYF | TRBV29-1 | TRBD2 | TRBJ2-3 | NA
TGTGCCAGCTCACCATATTCAGCGAACACCGGGGAGCTGTTTTTT | CASSPYSANTGELFF | TRBV18 | NA | TRBJ2-2 | NA
TGTGCCATCAGTGAAAGGAGCGAGCAGTACTTC | CAISERSEQYF | TRBV10-3 | NA | TRBJ2-7 | once
TGTGCCAGCACTGAATCCCGGGAAGGCGCGCAGTATTTT | CASTESREGAQYF | TRBV27 | NA | TRBJ2-3 | NA
TGCAGCACCTTGAACACAGGGGGCATCACTGAAGCTTTCTTT | CSTLNTGGITEAFF | TRBV29-1 | TRBD1 | TRBJ1-1 | NA
TGTGCCAGTAATATCCGGATGGAAAAACTGTTTTTT | CASNIRMEKLFF | TRBV19 | NA | TRBJ1-4 | NA
TGTGCCAGCACCCCCCGGGGCTTCTTTGGCTACACCTTC | CASTPRGFFGYTF | TRBV28 | NA | TRBJ1-2 | NA
TGTGCCAGCGCCAGGAGACCCTACGAGCAGTACTTC | CASARRPYEQYF | TRBV2 | NA | TRBJ2-7 | few
TGTGCCAGCAGCCAAGGGGCTAGCGGGAGTGTAGATACGCAGTATTTT | CASSQGASGSVDTQYF | TRBV14 | TRBD2 | TRBJ2-3 | few
TGTGCCAGCAGCAGCGGGACTCTAGCCAAAAACATTCAGTACTTC | CASSSGTLAKNIQYF | TRBV11-2 | TRBD2 | TRBJ2-4 | NA
TGCAGCGCCCTGGACCGACTACTCTACAATGAGCAGTTCTTC | CSALDRLLYNEQFF | TRBV29-1 | NA | TRBJ2-1 | NA
TGTGCCAGCAGCCGAACAGTAGGTGATACGCAGTATTTT | CASSRTVGDTQYF | TRBV6-1 | NA | TRBJ2-3 | NA